The source of this TCR beta chain is a study of cytomegalovirus exposure and HLA in healthy donors. Overall study: Clustering assigned 70% to 90% of the roughly 380 genotyped donors to the Caucasian-associated ancestry cluster. Study outcomes and limitations: When the data were analyzed later, several of the most significant clusters appeared to be linked to common viral pathogens. An ancestry cluster, one associated with Asian ancestry, reportedly showed fewer N-insertions than the approximately 670-donor mean in a later analysis.

It was with 60 Vbeta and 13 Jbeta primers that the PCR ran. Original processing notes: Later, an analysis found 80 million or so unique TCR beta chains, and 8.5 million to 14 million of these were shared. The table came from immunoSEQ multiplex PCR; TCRdb's copy has only in-frame clones and leaves some out. V and J calls and clone size come straight from that table; D and trimming were deduced from the DNA. This sample yields 100,000 to 150,000 clones, of which 78% are seen a single time; about 1.8% belongs to the top ten. The CDR3 spans 13 residues. Germline V gives CDR1 LNHDA, CDR2 SQIVND (reference sequence). Trimming removed 8 bases at V and 3 bases at J, with 11 bases between. Regarding this clone: The antigen is not known.

Sequencing used PBMCs. This TCR was sampled from a woman in her 40s in good health and CMV-seronegative. The genes are TRBV19 and TRBJ1-5; D remains ambiguous. This CDR3 is CASRGGFNQPQHF. In DNA, the CDR3 is TGTGCCAGTCGGGGAGGGTTCAATCAGCCCCAGCATTTT.